Below are 8 T cell receptor beta chains sequenced from a single sample in a study of molecular identifiers for immune sequencing clone quantification. TCRdb reanalysed the PCR reads using MiXCR and keeps one entry per CDR3 protein. Here the sample spans approximately 500,000 distinct CDR3 sequences, about 22% being singletons. The sample consisted of naive CD8+ T cells from blood, with Jurkat cell RNA spiked in. Stated subset: FACS-sorted CD8+CD4-CCR7+CD45RA+ naive T cells. These receptors were taken from a human donor in good health. Some libraries in this study had Jurkat cell RNA spiked in.

The CDR3 region is CASSLLPSSYNEQFF. CDR3 sequence (DNA): TGCGCCAGCAGTCTTCTACCGAGCTCCTACAATGAGCAGTTCTTC. The chain employs TRBV5-1 and TRBJ2-1, with D hard to call. Trimming removed 5 bases from V and 0 bases from J, with 12 bases in between. CDR1 SGHRS and CDR2 YFSETQ come from the germline V gene. The CDR3 runs 15 residues.

V usage is TRBV7-8 and J usage is TRBJ2-3, with 9 bases fitting TRBD1. The germline CDR1 and CDR2 sequences are SGHVS and FQNEAQ. Trimming took 2 bases from V and 4 from J; bases not matched to a gene: 4. The CDR3 consists of 15 residues. CDR3 sequence reads: CASSLPGTGPDTQYF. The CDR3, as DNA: TGTGCCAGCAGCTTACCAGGGACAGGGCCAGATACGCAGTATTTT.

With regard to this clonotype: A much larger clone differs from this one at a single base, so this may be a read error. The chain has TRBV29-1 and TRBJ2-3; 8 nucleotides line up with TRBD2. The CDR3 extends over 15 amino acids. The germline V gene encodes CDR1 SQVTM and CDR2 ANQGSEA. This chain's CDR3 is CGVGGLAAPTDTQYF. The CDR3 region has the DNA TGCGGCGTTGGCGGACTAGCAGCACCCACAGATACGCAGTATTTT.

Notes on this clonotype: One base away lies a much larger clone, so this may be a sequencing read error. This sequence joins TRBV6-2 or TRBV6-3 and TRBJ2-3; 7 bases match TRBD2. Germline lookup yields CDR1 MNHEY and CDR2 SVGEGT. The CDR3 sequence is 17 residues long. The CDR3 nucleotides read TGTGCCAGCAGTTACCCCCGGGTAGCGGGTAGCACAGATACGCAGTGTTTT. Residues: CASSYPRVAGSTDTQCF.

This chain joins TRBV28 and TRBJ2-1; unclear D gene. Germline-derived CDR1 and CDR2 are MDHEN and SYDVKM. CDR3 length: 15 amino acids. V lost 6 bases to trimming and J lost 1 base, with 13 bases between them. The CDR3 coding sequence is TGTGCCAGCAGCTGGGTCTCACATTCCTACAATGAGCAGTTCTTC. Translated, it gives CASSWVSHSYNEQFF.

In its sample, this clonotype was seen many times. V gene TRBV15 combines with J gene TRBJ1-3; D gene ambiguous. From germline, CDR1 is LNHNV and CDR2 YYDKDF (reference sequence). V was trimmed by 6 bases and J by 8 bases, leaving 14 bases between them. The CDR3 has 13 residues. The CDR3 DNA reads as TGTGCCACCAGTGAAGACGGCTCGGACACCATATATTTT. It specifies CATSEDGSDTIYF.

The table lists this clonotype with a few counts. The CDR3 bases are TGTGCCAGCAGCTTAGGCCTTTCGGGGGGCAACTATGGCTACACCTTC. The encoded protein is CASSLGLSGGNYGYTF. The V and J genes are TRBV13 and TRBJ1-2, with TRBD1 as a possible D gene (6 bases). This CDR3 has 16 amino acids. The V end lost 0 bases, the J end lost 2 bases, and 13 bases lay between the germline ends. CDR1 and CDR2 (germline): PRHDT, FYEKMQ (reference sequence).

The rearrangement links TRBV7-9 to TRBJ2-5, with 7 bases lining up with TRBD1. J gave up 2 bases and V 5 bases, and 14 bases lay outside the gene matches. There are 17 residues in the CDR3. The V gene's germline CDR1 is SEHNR and CDR2 FQNEAQ (reference sequence). CDR3 coding DNA: TGTGCCAGCAGCCTACCGGGCCGGGACAGAAATCAAGAGACCCAGTACTTC. Its protein is CASSLPGRDRNQETQYF.